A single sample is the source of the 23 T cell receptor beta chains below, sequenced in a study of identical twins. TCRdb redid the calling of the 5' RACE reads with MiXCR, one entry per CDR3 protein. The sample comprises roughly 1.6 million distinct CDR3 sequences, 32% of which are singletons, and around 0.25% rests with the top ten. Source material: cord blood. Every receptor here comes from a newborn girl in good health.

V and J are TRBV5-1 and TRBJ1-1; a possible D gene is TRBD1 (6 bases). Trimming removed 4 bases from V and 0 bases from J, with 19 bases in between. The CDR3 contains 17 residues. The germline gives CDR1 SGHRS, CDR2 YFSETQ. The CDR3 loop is CASSPKISDRLNTEAFF. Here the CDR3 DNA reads TGCGCCAGCAGCCCAAAAATTTCCGACAGGTTGAACACTGAAGCTTTCTTT.

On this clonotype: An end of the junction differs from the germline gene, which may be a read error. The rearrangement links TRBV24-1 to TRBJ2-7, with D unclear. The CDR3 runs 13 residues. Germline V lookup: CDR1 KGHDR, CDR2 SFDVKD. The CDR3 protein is CATSSKAKDEQYF. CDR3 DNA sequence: TGCGCCACCAGTTCCAAAGCCAAGGACGAGCAGTACTTC.

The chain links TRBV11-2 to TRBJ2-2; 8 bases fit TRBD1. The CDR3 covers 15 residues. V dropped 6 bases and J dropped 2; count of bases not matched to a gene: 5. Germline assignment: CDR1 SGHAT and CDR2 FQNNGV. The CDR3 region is CASSRTGPNTGELFF. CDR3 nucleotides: TGTGCCAGCAGTAGGACAGGGCCTAACACCGGGGAGCTGTTTTTT.

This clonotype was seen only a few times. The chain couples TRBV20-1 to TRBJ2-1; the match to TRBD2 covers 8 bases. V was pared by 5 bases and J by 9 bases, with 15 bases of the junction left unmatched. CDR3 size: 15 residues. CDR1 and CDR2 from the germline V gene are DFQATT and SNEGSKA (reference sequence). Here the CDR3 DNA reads TGCAGTGCTGGTCCCGGGAGGGCCGGTTTCAGTGAGCAGTTCTTC. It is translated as CSAGPGRAGFSEQFF.

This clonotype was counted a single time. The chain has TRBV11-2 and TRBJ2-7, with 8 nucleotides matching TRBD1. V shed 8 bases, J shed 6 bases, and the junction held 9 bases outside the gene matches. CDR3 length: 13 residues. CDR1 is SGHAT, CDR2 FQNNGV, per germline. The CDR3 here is CASSTTGGREQYF. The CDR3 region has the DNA TGTGCCAGCTCAACAACAGGGGGGCGCGAGCAGTACTTC.

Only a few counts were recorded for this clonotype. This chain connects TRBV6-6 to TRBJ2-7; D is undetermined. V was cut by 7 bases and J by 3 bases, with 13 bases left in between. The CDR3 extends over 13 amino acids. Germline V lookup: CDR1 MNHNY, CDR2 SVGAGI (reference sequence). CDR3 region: CASTQQRGYEQYF. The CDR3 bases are TGTGCCAGCACCCAGCAGCGCGGCTACGAGCAGTACTTC.

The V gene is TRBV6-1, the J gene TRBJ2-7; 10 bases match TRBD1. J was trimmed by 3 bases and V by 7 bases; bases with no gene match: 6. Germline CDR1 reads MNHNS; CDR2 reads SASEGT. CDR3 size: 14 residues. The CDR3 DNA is TGTGCCAGCAAAAGGGGACAGGGGTTCTACGAGCAGTACTTC. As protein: CASKRGQGFYEQYF.

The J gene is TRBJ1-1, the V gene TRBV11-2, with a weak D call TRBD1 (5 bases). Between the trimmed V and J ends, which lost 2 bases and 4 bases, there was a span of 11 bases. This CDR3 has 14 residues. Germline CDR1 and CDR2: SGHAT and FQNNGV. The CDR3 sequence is CASSLHPGRTEAFF. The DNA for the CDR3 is TGTGCCAGCAGCTTACATCCAGGGCGCACTGAAGCTTTCTTT. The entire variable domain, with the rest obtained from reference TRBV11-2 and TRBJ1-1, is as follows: EAGVAQSPRYKIIEKRQSVAFWCNPISGHATLYWYQQILGQGPKLLIQFQNNGVVDDSQLPKDRFSAERLKGVDSTLKIQPAKLEDSAVYLCASSLHPGRTEAFFGQGTRLTVV.

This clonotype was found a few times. In nucleotides, the CDR3 is TGTGCCAGCACCCGATTCGGCGGGAGGTTAAGCACAGATACGCAGTATTTT. Its translation: CASTRFGGRLSTDTQYF. This chain connects TRBV7-2 to TRBJ2-3, with 8 bases matching TRBD2. The CDR3 is 17 residues long. CDR1 and CDR2 from the germline V gene are SGHTA and FQGNSA. V was pared by 7 bases and J by 0 bases, with 12 bases of the junction left unmatched.

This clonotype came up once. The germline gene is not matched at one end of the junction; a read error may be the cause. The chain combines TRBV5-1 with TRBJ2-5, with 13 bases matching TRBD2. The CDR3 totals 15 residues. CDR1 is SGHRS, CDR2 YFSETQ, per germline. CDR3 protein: CASSVGLAGAGEQSF. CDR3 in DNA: TGCGCCAGCAGCGTCGGACTAGCGGGAGCGGGAGAGCAGTCCTTC.

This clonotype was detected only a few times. CDR3 residues: CASSQDLARGQETQYF. CDR3 in DNA: TGTGCCAGCAGCCAAGATTTAGCGAGGGGGCAAGAGACCCAGTACTTC. The chain carries TRBV3-1 and TRBJ2-5; weak D call: TRBD1 (6 bases). V lost 0 bases and J 2 bases, leaving 13 bases between the germline ends. CDR3 length: 16 amino acids. Germline values: CDR1 LGHDT, CDR2 YNNKEL (reference sequence).

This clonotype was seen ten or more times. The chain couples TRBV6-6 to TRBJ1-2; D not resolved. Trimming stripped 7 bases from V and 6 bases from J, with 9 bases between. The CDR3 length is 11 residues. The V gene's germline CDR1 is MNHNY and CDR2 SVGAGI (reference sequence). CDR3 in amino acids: CASNEEDGYTF. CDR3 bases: TGTGCCAGCAACGAGGAAGATGGCTACACCTTC.

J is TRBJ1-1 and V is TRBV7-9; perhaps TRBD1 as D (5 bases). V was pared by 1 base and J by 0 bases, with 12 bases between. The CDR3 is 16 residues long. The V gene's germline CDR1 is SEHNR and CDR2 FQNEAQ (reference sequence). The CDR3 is CASSLVGPGMNTEAFF. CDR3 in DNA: TGTGCCAGCAGCTTAGTAGGACCAGGGATGAACACTGAAGCTTTCTTT.

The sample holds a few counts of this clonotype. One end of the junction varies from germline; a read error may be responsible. CDR3: CSAEATDTQYF. The CDR3 coding sequence is TGCAGTGCTGAGGCGACAGACACGCAGTATTTT. The chain joins TRBV20-1 to TRBJ2-3, with D perhaps TRBD1 (5 bases). CDR3 size: 11 residues. Germline CDR1 reads DFQATT; CDR2 reads SNEGSKA (reference sequence).

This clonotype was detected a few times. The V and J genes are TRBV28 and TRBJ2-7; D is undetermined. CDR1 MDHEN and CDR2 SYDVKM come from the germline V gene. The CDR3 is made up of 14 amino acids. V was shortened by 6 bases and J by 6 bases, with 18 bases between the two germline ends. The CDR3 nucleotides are TGTGCCAGCAGCCTCACCTCGGTAGCCGGCGAGCAGTACTTC. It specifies CASSLTSVAGEQYF.

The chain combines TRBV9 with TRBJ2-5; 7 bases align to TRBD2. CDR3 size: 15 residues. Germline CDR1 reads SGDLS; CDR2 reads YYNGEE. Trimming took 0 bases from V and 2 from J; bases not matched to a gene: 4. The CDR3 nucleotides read TGTGCCAGCAGCGTAGGAGCGGGGCCTCAAGAGACCCAGTACTTC. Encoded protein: CASSVGAGPQETQYF.

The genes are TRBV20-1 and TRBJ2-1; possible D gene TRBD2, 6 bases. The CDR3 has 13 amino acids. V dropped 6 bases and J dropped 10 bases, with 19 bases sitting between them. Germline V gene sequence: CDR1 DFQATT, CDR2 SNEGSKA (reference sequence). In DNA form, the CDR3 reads TGCAGTGCCAGGAGGGAGTCGTGGAAAGAGCAGTTCTTC. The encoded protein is CSARRESWKEQFF.

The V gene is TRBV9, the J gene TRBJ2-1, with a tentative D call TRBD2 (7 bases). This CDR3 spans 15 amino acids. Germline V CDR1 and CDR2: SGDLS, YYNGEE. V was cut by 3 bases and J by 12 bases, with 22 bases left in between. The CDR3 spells CASSATGGAEFGQFF. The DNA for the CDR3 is TGTGCCAGCAGCGCAACGGGGGGCGCTGAGTTTGGGCAGTTCTTC.

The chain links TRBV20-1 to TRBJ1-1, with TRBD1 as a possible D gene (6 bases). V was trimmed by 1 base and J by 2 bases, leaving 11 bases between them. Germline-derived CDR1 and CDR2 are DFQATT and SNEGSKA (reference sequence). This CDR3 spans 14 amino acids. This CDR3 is CSARVGTLNTEAFF. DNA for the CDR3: TGCAGTGCTAGAGTAGGGACACTAAACACTGAAGCTTTCTTT.

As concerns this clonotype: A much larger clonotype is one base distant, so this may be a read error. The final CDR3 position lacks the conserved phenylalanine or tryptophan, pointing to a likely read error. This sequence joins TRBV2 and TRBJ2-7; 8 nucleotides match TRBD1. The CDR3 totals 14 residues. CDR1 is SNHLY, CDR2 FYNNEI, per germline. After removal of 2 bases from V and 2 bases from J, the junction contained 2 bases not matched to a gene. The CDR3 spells CASSEQGATYEQYL. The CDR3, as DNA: TGTGCCAGCAGTGAACAGGGGGCGACCTACGAGCAGTACCTC.

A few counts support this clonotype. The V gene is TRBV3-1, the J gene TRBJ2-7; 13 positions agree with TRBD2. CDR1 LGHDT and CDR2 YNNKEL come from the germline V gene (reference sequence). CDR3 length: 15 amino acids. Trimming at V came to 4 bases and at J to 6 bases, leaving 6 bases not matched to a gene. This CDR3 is CASSLRTSGSSEQYF. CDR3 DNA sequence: TGTGCCAGCAGCCTCAGGACTAGCGGGAGTAGCGAGCAGTACTTC.

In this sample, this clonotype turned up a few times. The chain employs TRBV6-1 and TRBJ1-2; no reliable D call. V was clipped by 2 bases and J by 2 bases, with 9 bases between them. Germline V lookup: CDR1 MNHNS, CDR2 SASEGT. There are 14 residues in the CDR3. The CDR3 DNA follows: TGTGCCAGCAGTGAATCGATAGTGAACTATGGCTACACCTTC. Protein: CASSESIVNYGYTF.

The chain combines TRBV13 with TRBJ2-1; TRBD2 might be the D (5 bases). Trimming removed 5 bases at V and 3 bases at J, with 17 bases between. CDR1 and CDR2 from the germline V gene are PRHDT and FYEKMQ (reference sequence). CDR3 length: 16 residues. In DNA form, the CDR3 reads TGTGCCAGCAGCCCCATAACTAGGCCCAACTACAATGAGCAGTTCTTC. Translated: CASSPITRPNYNEQFF.